Included here is one T cell receptor beta chain sequence, with context. This entry is derived from a study of T cells after yellow fever vaccination. Via MiXCR, TCRdb re-called the 5' RACE reads, giving one row per CDR3 protein. The sample has some 350,000 distinct CDR3 sequences, 8.7% seen once; the top ten hold about 20%. The CDR3 loop spans 15 amino acids. The J gene is TRBJ2-1, the V gene TRBV21-1. TRBV21-1 is a pseudogene. The material sequenced was PBMCs, taken on the day of the first yellow fever vaccination. This TCR was recovered from a young man who received the YFV17D yellow fever vaccine. The CDR3 here is CASSKEKEDYNEQFF. The CDR3 region has the DNA TGTGCCAGCAGCAAAGAAAAAGAAGACTACAATGAGCAGTTCTTC.